Reported below is one TCR beta chain. In its sample, this clonotype was seen a few times. Its antigen remains unidentified. No base quality values were provided; no much bigger clone lies one nucleotide off. The sample belongs to a study of blood T cells in healthy people across ages (dated by TCRdb to 2015 to 2017). About the full investigation: Template switching captured roughly one uniquely barcoded TCR beta cDNA molecule per two T cells in model experiments. The study measured age-related changes in TCR beta repertoire diversity using deep sequencing normalized with unique cDNA molecular identifiers. The donors were divided into four age groups: young (average approximately 16 years), middle-aged (about 41), aged (around 59) and long-lived (around 80). To avoid experimental bias, donors of different ages were distributed randomly across sequencing lanes. Using the same blood draw, the study looked at two additional independent replicas of 1 million unique cDNA reads for two donors, one aged 18 to 30 and the other aged 80 or older.

The donors were about 40 Caucasian individuals from Russia, aged roughly 6 to 100 years, who were systemically healthy. Each donor gave roughly 9 milliliters of peripheral blood, drawn into EDTA-treated Vacutainer tubes. Ficoll-Paque density-gradient centrifugation was used to isolate PBMCs, with at least 6.5 million per sample. Trizol reagent was used to extract total RNA from the PBMCs, yielding at least 5.5 micrograms per sample. For every donor, an aliquot of PBMCs went through flow cytometry to measure the percentages of naive CD45RAhigh/CD27high T cells. General conclusions and limits of the study: The CMV infection status of donors was not known, potentially confounding age-related changes in expanded clonotypes. There was a strong correlation between observed TCR beta diversity and the percentage of naive T cells measured by flow cytometry. Compared with the aged group, more naive CD4+ T cells, fewer expanded clones and increased TCR diversity were shown by the long-lived group, suggesting age selection. Estimates of total diversity based on one million sequenced T cells were regarded as lower bounds and as underestimates. Conclusive comparison of naive and antigen-experienced compartments was prevented by the profiling of bulk unsorted PBMCs. Observed TCR beta diversity per million T cells fell roughly linearly with age, and a significant reduction was already apparent by age roughly 40.

The library came from 5' RACE. Sequenced using an Illumina HiSeq 2500. A second PCR of about 7 to 12 cycles was run with a J-beta primer mix and a sample-barcoded 5' primer. A template-switch 5' adaptor carrying 12 random nucleotides introduced a unique molecular identifier onto each TCR beta cDNA molecule. Each sample yielded at least 3 million CDR3-containing paired-end reads. All of the RNA was converted into first-strand cDNA using the Mint cDNA synthesis kit, with a TRBC-specific oligonucleotide serving as the primer. Following uracil-DNA glycosylase treatment, a first 18-cycle PCR with universal primers M1SS and BC2_uni_R was performed on all cDNA. The authors' analysis ran thus. For normalization, 1 million high-quality reads were randomly selected from each sample, with every read carrying a distinct molecular identifier. Reads with shared molecular identifiers were discarded instead of being binned into consensus sequences. MiTCR, run with a Q25 quality threshold and the strictest error-elimination algorithm, handled CDR3 identification, clonotype clustering and error correction. A nonparametric unseen species model with Euler transformation was used to estimate lower-bound total TCR beta diversity. The public reads were reprocessed in TCRdb via fastp at Q25 and MiXCR, keeping in-frame beta chains. A single entry per CDR3 protein holds the most common genes and DNA from its merged rows. The V and J calls and clone size come from TCRdb's table, not from the authors' own analysis. The table for this sample lists under 850,000 distinct CDR3 sequences; 36% of them were counted only once. The ten most abundant clones make up 10% to 15% of the sample.

The specimen sequenced was blood. The sequence came from a man younger than 35 in good health.

The DNA is as follows: TGTGCCAGCAGTTACCCTAACATCGAAGGGGGCGTCATGGACACTGAAGCTTTCTTT. Translated, it gives CASSYPNIEGGVMDTEAFF. The chain is made from TRBV6-5 and TRBJ1-1, and TRBD1 matches 7 of the central bases. Taken from cysteine to phenylalanine, the CDR3 has 19 residues. Solely the CDR3 DNA is kept, with 57 bases framed from the first base. Compared with germline, V lacks 2 bases and J lacks 3 bases; bases without a gene match: 18. CDR1 and CDR2 are drawn from the germline V gene: MNHEY, SVGAGI.